This paragraph covers one T cell receptor beta chain sequence. Its antigen is not identified. The junction and the germline gene differ at one end; a read error may be behind it. This sample stems from a study of T-cell memory formation after mild COVID-19. Study-level points and caveats: Second-wave clones peaking on day 37 lacked confirmed SARS-CoV-2 specificity. Whereas later expanders leaned CD4+, clones contracting day 15 to 85 showed a balanced CD4/CD8 makeup. CD4+ clones that contracted lay mainly in CM and EM; CD8+ ones lay in EMRA. Pre-infection memory already had some responding clones, implying cross-reactive memory joined.

TCRdb recomputed calls from the 5' RACE reads with MiXCR, one row per CDR3 protein. The profile covers 400,000 to 500,000 distinct CDR3 sequences, with 15% to 20% appearing a single time and around a fifth taken by the ten largest. Germline CDR1 is MNHEY and CDR2 is SVGAGI. CDR3 length: 12 residues. This chain links TRBV6-5 with TRBJ1-2, with a tentative D call TRBD1 (5 bases). The sequenced sample was PBMCs or a T cell subset sorted from them (not recorded which). The sequence was obtained from a man aged 18-30 years who had mild COVID-19 (a few samples of this study predate the infection). Cell type and time point are not known. The CDR3 is CASSYKTEALAF. CDR3 sequence (DNA): TGTGCCAGCAGTTACAAGACAGAGGCGCTAGCATTC.